Listed below are T cell receptor beta chains from one sample, sequenced in a study of PD-L1 blockade in urothelial cancer. TCRdb's table, derived via immunoSEQ multiplex PCR, lists solely in-frame clones and lacks some. In the table there are fewer than 30,000 clones, roughly 84% of which are singletons. The sample consisted of PBMCs, taken around atezolizumab (anti-PD-L1) treatment. All receptors derive from a man in his 70s with urothelial cancer. Both conserved end residues are part of each CDR3. D genes are given only for firm matches. Clone size, where shown, is once, few, many, or a class for clones that have expanded.

D gene: NA
J gene: TRBJ1-2
V gene: TRBV6-6
clone size: NA
CDR3 DNA: TGTGCCAGCAGTTACTCTGGGGGAGGAGGCTACACCTTC
CDR3 protein: CASSYSGGGGYTF

D gene: NA
J gene: TRBJ2-5
V gene: TRBV5-1
clone size: once
CDR3 DNA: TGCGCCAGCAGCTCCGTAGGAGGCAGGGGAATGGGAGAGACCCAGTACTTC
CDR3 protein: CASSSVGGRGMGETQYF

D gene: TRBD1
J gene: TRBJ2-7
V gene: TRBV15
clone size: NA
CDR3 DNA: TGTGCCACCAGCAGAGATGTGAGGACAGGGGGCGAAGCCGAGCAGTACTTC
CDR3 protein: CATSRDVRTGGEAEQYF

D gene: TRBD2
J gene: TRBJ2-7
V gene: TRBV9
clone size: NA
CDR3 DNA: TGTGCCAGCAGCGCCACTAGCGGGCGCTACGAGCAGTACTTC
CDR3 protein: CASSATSGRYEQYF

D gene: NA
J gene: TRBJ1-1
V gene: TRBV27
clone size: NA
CDR3 DNA: TGTGCCAGCAGTGACACGGCCGGCCTTGAAGCTTTCTTT
CDR3 protein: CASSDTAGLEAFF

D gene: NA
J gene: TRBJ2-5
V gene: TRBV10-3
clone size: few
CDR3 DNA: TGTGCCACGTCAGGGTCGAGGGAGACCCAGTACTTC
CDR3 protein: CATSGSRETQYF

D gene: NA
J gene: TRBJ2-2
V gene: TRBV5-4
clone size: NA
CDR3 DNA: TGTGCCAGCAGCATAAATACAGGGAGAACCGGGGAGCTGTTTTTT
CDR3 protein: CASSINTGRTGELFF

D gene: TRBD1
J gene: TRBJ1-1
V gene: TRBV11-2
clone size: NA
CDR3 DNA: TGTGCCAGCAGCTCCTTGGACAGGGGGGTGACTGAAGCTTTCTTT
CDR3 protein: CASSSLDRGVTEAFF

D gene: NA
J gene: TRBJ1-4
V gene: TRBV28
clone size: NA
CDR3 DNA: TGTGCCAGCGGTACAGGGGAAAAACTGTTTTTT
CDR3 protein: CASGTGEKLFF

D gene: TRBD1
J gene: TRBJ1-1
V gene: TRBV6-1
clone size: NA
CDR3 DNA: TGTGCCACCTGGGACAGGGGTGGCTCGAACACTGAAGCTTTCTTT
CDR3 protein: CATWDRGGSNTEAFF

D gene: TRBD2
J gene: TRBJ2-1
V gene: TRBV28
clone size: NA
CDR3 DNA: TGTGCCAGCAGCCTACTAGCGGGAGGGGGAAATGAGCAGTTCTTC
CDR3 protein: CASSLLAGGGNEQFF

D gene: NA
J gene: TRBJ1-5
V gene: TRBV6-6
clone size: NA
CDR3 DNA: TGTGCCAGCAGCCTGAGGCAGTCCCATAGCAATCAGCCCCAGCATTTT
CDR3 protein: CASSLRQSHSNQPQHF

D gene: TRBD2
J gene: TRBJ2-7
V gene: TRBV10-3
clone size: NA
CDR3 DNA: TGTGCCATCAGCGGGGACTTCGGACTAGCGCAAACCTACGAGCAGTACTTC
CDR3 protein: CAISGDFGLAQTYEQYF

D gene: NA
J gene: TRBJ1-2
V gene: TRBV28
clone size: NA
CDR3 DNA: TGTGCCAGCAGTAGACGGGAGTATGGCTACACCTTC
CDR3 protein: CASSRREYGYTF

D gene: TRBD2
J gene: TRBJ2-7
V gene: TRBV7-8
clone size: few
CDR3 DNA: TGTGCCAGCAGCCTTCTAGCGGGAGGACCCTACGAGCAGTACTTC
CDR3 protein: CASSLLAGGPYEQYF

D gene: NA
J gene: TRBJ2-2
V gene: TRBV7-8
clone size: NA
CDR3 DNA: TGTGCCAGCAGCTTAGCTGGGCGAACCGGGGAGCTGTTTTTT
CDR3 protein: CASSLAGRTGELFF

D gene: TRBD2
J gene: TRBJ2-2
V gene: TRBV7-9
clone size: NA
CDR3 DNA: TGTGCCAGCAGCGAGCTAGCGGGGCGGAGCGGGGAGCTGTTTTTT
CDR3 protein: CASSELAGRSGELFF

D gene: TRBD1
J gene: TRBJ2-1
V gene: TRBV2
clone size: NA
CDR3 DNA: TGTGCCAGTGGCGCGGACAGGGGCTTCTACAATGAGCAGTTCTTC
CDR3 protein: CASGADRGFYNEQFF

D gene: NA
J gene: TRBJ2-5
V gene: TRBV5-1
clone size: NA
CDR3 DNA: TGCGCCAGCACCGCGGGACCCGACAGCCTCCCCAAAACGACCGGTTGGGAGACCCAGTACTTC
CDR3 protein: CASTAGPDSLPKTTGWETQYF

D gene: NA
J gene: TRBJ2-7
V gene: TRBV15
clone size: NA
CDR3 DNA: TGTGCCACCAGCAGTGGTCGGGGGGCTTTTGGCGAGCAGTACTTC
CDR3 protein: CATSSGRGAFGEQYF

D gene: TRBD2
J gene: TRBJ2-1
V gene: TRBV10-3
clone size: NA
CDR3 DNA: TGTGCCATCAAAGCGACTAGCGGGAGCGGCAATGAGCAGTTCTTC
CDR3 protein: CAIKATSGSGNEQFF

D gene: NA
J gene: TRBJ1-2
V gene: TRBV4-2
clone size: once
CDR3 DNA: TGTGCCAGCAGCCAAGATAATGGAGACTATGGCTACACCTTC
CDR3 protein: CASSQDNGDYGYTF

D gene: TRBD1
J gene: TRBJ2-3
V gene: TRBV7-3
clone size: NA
CDR3 DNA: TGTGCCAGCAGCTTCCCAGGGGGCGGGACGCAGTATTTT
CDR3 protein: CASSFPGGGTQYF

D gene: NA
J gene: TRBJ2-3
V gene: TRBV30
clone size: NA
CDR3 DNA: TGTGCCTGGAGTGGAACAGATTCGCAGTATTTT
CDR3 protein: CAWSGTDSQYF

D gene: NA
J gene: TRBJ1-2
V gene: TRBV27
clone size: NA
CDR3 DNA: TGTGCCAGCAGTTTTAATACTAACTATGGCTACACCTTC
CDR3 protein: CASSFNTNYGYTF

D gene: NA
J gene: TRBJ2-2
V gene: TRBV6-6
clone size: NA
CDR3 DNA: TGTGCCAGCAGTTACTCCGCCACAATCACCGGGGAGCTGTTTTTT
CDR3 protein: CASSYSATITGELFF

D gene: NA
J gene: TRBJ2-2
V gene: TRBV5-4
clone size: NA
CDR3 DNA: TGTGCCAGCAGCCGCCTTACAAGTCTCAGCGGGGAGCTGTTTTTT
CDR3 protein: CASSRLTSLSGELFF

D gene: NA
J gene: TRBJ1-4
V gene: TRBV19
clone size: NA
CDR3 DNA: TGTGCCAGTAGTGCCACAGGGATTGGGAATGAAAAACTGTTTTTT
CDR3 protein: CASSATGIGNEKLFF

D gene: NA
J gene: TRBJ2-7
V gene: TRBV5-1
clone size: NA
CDR3 DNA: TGCGCCAGCAGTTTGACAGCCGGGGGCGAGCAGTACTTC
CDR3 protein: CASSLTAGGEQYF

D gene: TRBD2
J gene: TRBJ2-7
V gene: TRBV4-2
clone size: NA
CDR3 DNA: TGTGCCAGCAGCCAGTTGGTAGCGGGAAATGACGAGCAGTACTTC
CDR3 protein: CASSQLVAGNDEQYF

D gene: TRBD2
J gene: TRBJ2-2
V gene: TRBV19
clone size: NA
CDR3 DNA: TGTGCCAGTACCCTCCCGGGGGGGCTCCCACCCGGGGAGCTGTTTTTT
CDR3 protein: CASTLPGGLPPGELFF

D gene: TRBD2
J gene: TRBJ2-7
V gene: TRBV14
clone size: NA
CDR3 DNA: TGTGCCAGCAGCCAAATAACTAGCGCCTCCTACGAGCAGTACTTC
CDR3 protein: CASSQITSASYEQYF

D gene: TRBD1
J gene: TRBJ1-2
V gene: TRBV10-3
clone size: NA
CDR3 DNA: TGTGCCACCCGGGACAGTAACTATGGCTACACCTTC
CDR3 protein: CATRDSNYGYTF

D gene: TRBD1
J gene: TRBJ1-1
V gene: TRBV20-1
clone size: medium-sized
CDR3 DNA: TGCAGTGCGCCTACAGGGGCGATAGCTTTCTTT
CDR3 protein: CSAPTGAIAFF

D gene: NA
J gene: TRBJ2-7
V gene: TRBV30
clone size: NA
CDR3 DNA: TGTGCCTGGAGTACATTCAGGGACGAGCAGTACTTC
CDR3 protein: CAWSTFRDEQYF

D gene: TRBD1
J gene: TRBJ1-5
V gene: TRBV28
clone size: NA
CDR3 DNA: TGTGCCAGCAGTCCCTTAGACAGGGCGGGCCAGCCCCAGCATTTT
CDR3 protein: CASSPLDRAGQPQHF

D gene: NA
J gene: TRBJ1-1
V gene: TRBV18
clone size: NA
CDR3 DNA: TGTGCCAGCTCACCTCGGACAGAGAACACTGAAGCTTTCTTT
CDR3 protein: CASSPRTENTEAFF

D gene: TRBD2
J gene: TRBJ2-3
V gene: TRBV5-1
clone size: NA
CDR3 DNA: TGCGCCAGCAGCTTGGGCGAAGCGGGGTGGGGCACAGATACGCAGTATTTT
CDR3 protein: CASSLGEAGWGTDTQYF

D gene: TRBD2
J gene: TRBJ2-1
V gene: TRBV5-1
clone size: once
CDR3 DNA: TGCGCCAGCAGTCCGACTAGCCTGGGGACGTTCTGGTTCTTC
CDR3 protein: CASSPTSLGTFWFF

D gene: TRBD1
J gene: TRBJ1-5
V gene: TRBV5-8
clone size: NA
CDR3 DNA: TGTGCCAGCAGCTTGGTAGGGACAGGGGATCAGCCCCAGCATTTT
CDR3 protein: CASSLVGTGDQPQHF

D gene: NA
J gene: TRBJ2-7
V gene: TRBV7-8
clone size: NA
CDR3 DNA: TGTGCCAGCAGCTTTAGGACTACTCCCTACGAGCAGTACTTC
CDR3 protein: CASSFRTTPYEQYF

D gene: NA
J gene: TRBJ2-7
V gene: TRBV28
clone size: NA
CDR3 DNA: TGTGCCAGCAGCCGGTTTGGTGAATCCTACGAGCAGTACTTC
CDR3 protein: CASSRFGESYEQYF

D gene: NA
J gene: TRBJ2-3
V gene: TRBV11-2
clone size: NA
CDR3 DNA: TGTGCCAGCAGCCAGGACTTCCTAGATACGCAGTATTTT
CDR3 protein: CASSQDFLDTQYF

D gene: NA
J gene: TRBJ1-2
V gene: TRBV10-3
clone size: NA
CDR3 DNA: TGTGCCATCAGTTTACAGGGCGATGAGGCTGGCTACACCTTC
CDR3 protein: CAISLQGDEAGYTF

D gene: TRBD1
J gene: TRBJ1-1
V gene: TRBV6-6
clone size: NA
CDR3 DNA: TGTGCCAGCAGTAGACAGGGGGAGAGGAACACTGAAGCTTTCTTT
CDR3 protein: CASSRQGERNTEAFF

D gene: NA
J gene: TRBJ2-7
V gene: TRBV29-1
clone size: NA
CDR3 DNA: TGCAGCGTTGATGGAGGTACAGCCACATTCGAGCAGTACTTC
CDR3 protein: CSVDGGTATFEQYF

D gene: TRBD2
J gene: TRBJ2-7
V gene: TRBV18
clone size: NA
CDR3 DNA: TGTGCCAGCTCTCTTCTAGCGGGAGAACGAGGCGAGCAGTACTTC
CDR3 protein: CASSLLAGERGEQYF

D gene: NA
J gene: TRBJ1-3
V gene: TRBV11-3
clone size: NA
CDR3 DNA: TGTGCCAGCAGCTTAGGAGGAAGCAAACACTCTGGAAACACCATATATTTT
CDR3 protein: CASSLGGSKHSGNTIYF

D gene: TRBD1
J gene: TRBJ2-7
V gene: TRBV7-9
clone size: NA
CDR3 DNA: TGTGCCAGCAGCTTAGGTTCCGGACAGGGTGACGAGCAGTACTTC
CDR3 protein: CASSLGSGQGDEQYF

D gene: TRBD1
J gene: TRBJ1-5
V gene: TRBV19
clone size: few
CDR3 DNA: TGTGCCAGTAGTATGGAGGGACAGGGGAGTCAGCCCCAGCATTTT
CDR3 protein: CASSMEGQGSQPQHF

D gene: TRBD1
J gene: TRBJ1-2
V gene: TRBV27
clone size: NA
CDR3 DNA: TGTGCCAGCAGTTCCCACCGGGAGACAGGGGTAAAGTCGTCGGGTTCGTACTATGGCTACACCTTC
CDR3 protein: CASSSHRETGVKSSGSYYGYTF

D gene: TRBD1
J gene: TRBJ1-2
V gene: TRBV6-1
clone size: NA
CDR3 DNA: TGTGCCAGCAGGGACACAGGGGCTACCTTCTATGGCTACACCTTC
CDR3 protein: CASRDTGATFYGYTF

D gene: NA
J gene: TRBJ1-2
V gene: TRBV4-2
clone size: NA
CDR3 DNA: TGTGCCAGCAGCCAGGGCTACTCCTATGGCTACACCTTC
CDR3 protein: CASSQGYSYGYTF

D gene: TRBD1
J gene: TRBJ1-1
V gene: TRBV18
clone size: NA
CDR3 DNA: TGTGCCAGCTCACCTGGGACAGGCGAAGCTTTCTTT
CDR3 protein: CASSPGTGEAFF

D gene: TRBD2
J gene: TRBJ2-3
V gene: TRBV2
clone size: NA
CDR3 DNA: TGTGCCAGCAGTGAACGACTAGCTCCAGATACGCAGTATTTT
CDR3 protein: CASSERLAPDTQYF